This is a list of T cell receptor beta chains from one sample in a study of T-cell reconstitution after alpha-beta-depleted transplantation in children. Using its own MiXCR run on the PCR reads, TCRdb lists one record per CDR3 protein. Of hundreds of thousands of distinct CDR3 sequences listed, roughly 12% are singletons. Sequenced here: peripheral blood, sampled 180 days after TCRalphabeta/CD19-depleted stem cell transplant. The receptors come from a male patient aged 2-15 years who had a stem cell transplant for chronic granulomatous disease, so the T cells may come from the graft donor. The CDR3 runs from the conserved cysteine through the conserved F or W. D genes are given only for firm matches.

v_gene	j_gene	d_gene	CDR3aa
TRBV5-4	TRBJ2-1	NA	CASSFTGYNNEQFF
TRBV5-1	TRBJ1-5	TRBD1	CASSWTYRGQSSNQPQHF
TRBV27	TRBJ1-6	NA	CASSPLGPNSPLHF
TRBV12-3/TRBV12-4	TRBJ2-2	NA	CASSLDAGELFF
TRBV18	TRBJ1-1	NA	CASSPAVNTEAFF
TRBV29-1	TRBJ2-7	NA	CSALRYHEQYF
TRBV7-8	TRBJ1-6	TRBD1	CASSLARDSYNSPLHF
TRBV10-3	TRBJ2-3	NA	CAIKSQVTDTQYF
TRBV11-2	TRBJ2-1	NA	CASSQGPGLLSEQFF
TRBV20-1	TRBJ2-7	TRBD2	CSARRLAGSSYEQYF
TRBV25-1	TRBJ1-6	NA	CASSELGREGPLHF
TRBV30	TRBJ2-7	NA	CAWSSGTWASYEQYF
TRBV5-1	TRBJ2-1	NA	CASTPGRTDAPSSYNEQFF
TRBV3-1	TRBJ2-2	NA	CASSQDATFTGELFF
TRBV12-3/TRBV12-4	TRBJ1-5	TRBD1	CASGDRVDQPQHF
TRBV21-1	TRBJ2-4	NA	CASSKVLSAEWALAKNIQYF
TRBV12-3/TRBV12-4	TRBJ1-2	NA	CASSLALLMASAHGYTF
TRBV20-1	TRBJ2-1	TRBD2	CSARTPGTSSYNEQFF
TRBV12-3/TRBV12-4	TRBJ2-5	NA	CASSFSGIQETQYF
TRBV28	TRBJ2-2	TRBD1	CASRWGQGAGELFF
TRBV18	TRBJ1-1	TRBD1	CASSLATIQGGKTEAFF
TRBV5-1	TRBJ2-5	TRBD2	CASSSSGKSQETQYF
TRBV20-1	TRBJ2-1	TRBD2	CSASGPSGGNEQFF
TRBV7-2	TRBJ2-2	NA	CASRTSVSGELFF